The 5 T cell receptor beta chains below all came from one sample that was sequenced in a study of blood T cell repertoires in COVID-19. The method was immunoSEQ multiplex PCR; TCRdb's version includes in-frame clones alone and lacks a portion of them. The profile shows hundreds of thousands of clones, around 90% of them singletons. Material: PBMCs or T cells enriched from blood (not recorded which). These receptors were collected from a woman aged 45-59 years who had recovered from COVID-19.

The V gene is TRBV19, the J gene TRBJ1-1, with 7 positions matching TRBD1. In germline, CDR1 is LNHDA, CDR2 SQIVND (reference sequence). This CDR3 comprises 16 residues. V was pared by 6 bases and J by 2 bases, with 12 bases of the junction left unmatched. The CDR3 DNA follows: TGTGCCAGTAGCCAAACCCGACAGGGAACTAACACTGAAGCTTTCTTT. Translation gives CASSQTRQGTNTEAFF.

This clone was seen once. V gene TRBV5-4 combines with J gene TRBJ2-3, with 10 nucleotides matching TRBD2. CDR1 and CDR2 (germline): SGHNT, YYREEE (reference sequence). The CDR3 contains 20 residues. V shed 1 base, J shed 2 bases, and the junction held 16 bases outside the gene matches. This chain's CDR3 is CASSLSSSGRRGLVTDTQYF. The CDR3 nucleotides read TGTGCCAGCAGCTTGTCGTCTAGCGGGAGACGGGGTTTGGTCACAGATACGCAGTATTTT.

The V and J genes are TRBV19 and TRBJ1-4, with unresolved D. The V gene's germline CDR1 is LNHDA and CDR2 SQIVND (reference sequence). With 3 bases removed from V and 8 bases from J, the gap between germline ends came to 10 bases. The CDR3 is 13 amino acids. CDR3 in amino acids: CASSMRLKEKLFF. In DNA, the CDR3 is TGTGCCAGTAGTATGAGGCTTAAGGAAAAACTGTTTTTT.

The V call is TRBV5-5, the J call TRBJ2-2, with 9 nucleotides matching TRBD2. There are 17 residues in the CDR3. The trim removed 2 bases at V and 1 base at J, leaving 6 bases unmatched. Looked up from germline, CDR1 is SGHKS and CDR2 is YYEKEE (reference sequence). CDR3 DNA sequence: TGTGCCAGCAGCTTTGGCTGGACTAGCGAGAACACCGGGGAGCTGTTTTTT. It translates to CASSFGWTSENTGELFF.

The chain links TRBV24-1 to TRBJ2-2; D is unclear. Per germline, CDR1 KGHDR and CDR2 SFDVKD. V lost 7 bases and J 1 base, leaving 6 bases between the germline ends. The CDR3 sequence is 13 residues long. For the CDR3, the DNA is TGTGCCACCAGGAGCGAGAACACCGGGGAGCTGTTTTTT. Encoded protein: CATRSENTGELFF.